The 5 T cell receptor beta chains given below trace back to one sample, sequenced in a study of regulatory T cells in long-lasting Graves disease. Arm-PCR with iRepertoire HTBI primers amplified the CDR3 regions for these TCR beta libraries. TCRdb called the multiplex PCR reads again in MiXCR, with one record for every CDR3 protein. This table has hundreds of thousands of distinct CDR3 sequences, over 15% appearing once. Time point denoted: newly diagnosed GD, antithyroid drugs for less than 3 months. Isolated PBMC RNA provided the starting material for the TCR library. A further study also used this sample, focusing on T cells in Graves' hyperthyroidism and ophthalmopathy.

The sequencing used peripheral blood mononuclear cells (PBMCs), collected at new diagnosis, from a patient treated with antithyroid drugs. The receptors were gathered from a woman aged 25 to 39 with Graves disease.

Many counts were recorded for this clonotype. V is TRBV2 and J is TRBJ1-6; D call uncertain. The V end lost 1 base, the J end lost 4 bases, and 11 bases lay between the germline ends. This CDR3 is built from 16 residues. The germline gives CDR1 SNHLY, CDR2 FYNNEI. The CDR3 reads CASSEGVRAYNSPLHF. The CDR3 DNA is TGTGCCAGCAGTGAAGGGGTGAGAGCGTATAATTCACCCCTCCACTTT.

The gene calls are TRBV20-1 and TRBJ2-7, with 14 bases matching TRBD2. The CDR3 covers 18 residues. Per the germline V gene, CDR1 is DFQATT and CDR2 is SNEGSKA (reference sequence). After removal of 6 bases from V and 0 bases from J, the junction contained 13 bases not matched to a gene. The CDR3 DNA is TGCAGTGCCCCCCGTCCGGGACTAGCGGGAGTTTCCTCCTACGAGCAGTACTTC. Translation gives CSAPRPGLAGVSSYEQYF.

This clonotype has at least ten counts. This chain connects TRBV28 to TRBJ2-6; 9 bases are shared with TRBD1. The V gene end was trimmed by 3 bases and the J gene end by 0 bases; junction bases not matched to a gene: 6. Germline loops: CDR1 MDHEN, CDR2 SYDVKM. CDR3 size: 18 residues. This chain's CDR3 is CASSFWDRVLSGANVLTF. The CDR3 nucleotides are TGTGCCAGCAGTTTCTGGGACAGGGTTCTCTCTGGGGCCAACGTCCTGACTTTC.

J is TRBJ2-2 and V is TRBV6-5, with D tentatively TRBD1 (6 bases). Germline V gene sequence: CDR1 MNHEY, CDR2 SVGAGI. The CDR3 sequence is 16 residues long. The V gene lost 0 bases and the J gene lost 5 bases, with 13 bases spanning the gap. CDR3 DNA sequence: TGTGCCAGCAGTTACTCAACACAGGGAACGACCGGGGAGCTGTTTTTT. Translated: CASSYSTQGTTGELFF.

This clonotype came up many times. This chain joins TRBV11-2 and TRBJ1-1, with D possibly TRBD1 on 5 matching bases. V shed 5 bases and J shed 1 base, with 17 bases lying between them. This CDR3 is 16 amino acids long. CDR1 and CDR2 (germline): SGHAT, FQNNGV. The CDR3 DNA sequence: TGTGCCAGCAGCCCATTCGGGGGAACGGCGAACACTGAAGCTTTCTTT. Its protein product is CASSPFGGTANTEAFF.